A single sample gave rise to the 15 T cell receptor beta chains below, sequenced in a study of blood T cell repertoires in COVID-19. The data were produced by immunoSEQ multiplex PCR, yet TCRdb's version contains in-frame clones alone and is incomplete. The sample consists of 150,000 to 200,000 clones, approximately 88% of them appearing once. Sequencing was done on a sample of peripheral blood. The receptors shown here come from a man aged 35 to 55 with acute or convalescent COVID-19.

This chain joins TRBV10-3 and TRBJ2-3, with D possibly matching TRBD2 (6 bases). The CDR3 extends over 14 amino acids. The germline V gene encodes CDR1 ENHRY and CDR2 SYGVKD. Trimming took off 0 bases at V and 6 bases at J, with 10 bases between the two ends. The CDR3 region is CAISESTGVDTQYF. CDR3 nucleotide sequence: TGTGCCATCAGTGAGTCCACGGGGGTGGATACGCAGTATTTT.

J is TRBJ1-1 and V is TRBV6-5; D is unclear. CDR1 MNHEY and CDR2 SVGAGI come from the germline V gene. Trimming took 0 bases from V and 2 from J, leaving 7 bases between them. The length of the CDR3 is 14 residues. In nucleotides, the CDR3 is TGTGCCAGCAGTTACTCGCCGAGAAACACTGAAGCTTTCTTT. The encoded protein is CASSYSPRNTEAFF.

The chain is built from TRBV5-4 and TRBJ1-1; D is ambiguous. The CDR3 runs to 13 residues. Germline CDR1 is SGHNT and CDR2 is YYREEE (reference sequence). With 1 base removed from V and 4 bases from J, the gap between germline ends came to 8 bases. The CDR3 reads CASSLISGTEAFF. CDR3 DNA: TGTGCCAGCAGCTTGATTTCGGGCACTGAAGCTTTCTTT.

This clone was detected a few times. The chain uses TRBV2 and TRBJ1-1; D unresolved. Germline V gives CDR1 SNHLY, CDR2 FYNNEI. CDR3 length: 12 residues. The V end lost 8 bases, the J end lost 10 bases, and 17 bases lay between the germline ends. CDR3 nucleotide sequence: TGTGCCAGCCGAGCCGACCTCGGGGTAGCTTTCTTT. This gives the protein CASRADLGVAFF.

This chain links TRBV28 with TRBJ1-4, with 11 bases that match TRBD1. J gave up 4 bases and V 7 bases, and 11 bases lay outside the gene matches. The CDR3 covers 17 residues. CDR1 MDHEN and CDR2 SYDVKM come from the germline V gene. The DNA of the CDR3 is TGTGCCAGCACCCCTGCGGGACAGGGGGTTCTTAATGAAAAACTGTTTTTT. Protein sequence: CASTPAGQGVLNEKLFF.

This chain uses TRBV18 with TRBJ2-1, with a weak D call TRBD2 (6 bases). The CDR3 runs 13 residues. V was clipped by 3 bases and J by 9 bases, with 12 bases between them. Germline-derived CDR1 and CDR2 are KGHSH and LQKENI. CDR3 in DNA: TGTGCCAGCTCACCCGAGGAGGGCAGTGAGCAGTTCTTC. This gives the protein CASSPEEGSEQFF.

V is TRBV10-3 and J is TRBJ2-2; maybe TRBD1 (5 bases). CDR1 ENHRY and CDR2 SYGVKD come from the germline V gene. The CDR3 consists of 15 residues. Deletions cut 0 bases from V and 7 bases from J, with 12 bases between. CDR3 in DNA: TGTGCCATCAGTGAGTCGAACCAGGGTAACGGGGAGCTGTTTTTT. Translated, it gives CAISESNQGNGELFF.

This clone was found a few times. The sample carries other DNA sequences with the same CDR3. J is TRBJ2-5 and V is TRBV7-2; the D gene is possibly TRBD1 (6 bases). Germline V CDR1 and CDR2: SGHTA, FQGNSA. Trimming took off 8 bases at V and 4 bases at J, with 11 bases between the two ends. This CDR3 contains 12 residues. The CDR3: CASGGGRETQYF. In DNA form, the CDR3 reads TGTGCCAGCGGGGGCGGGCGAGAGACCCAGTACTTC.

V usage is TRBV5-1 and J usage is TRBJ2-7; TRBD2 aligns across 8 bases. Trimming took 4 bases from V and 0 from J; bases not matched to a gene: 6. The CDR3 covers 15 residues. Per the germline V gene, CDR1 is SGHRS and CDR2 is YFSETQ. The chain's CDR3 is CASSLRTSGSYEQYF. In nucleotides, the CDR3 is TGCGCCAGCAGCCTTCGAACTAGCGGCTCCTACGAGCAGTACTTC.

V and J are TRBV5-1 and TRBJ2-7, with 9 nucleotides matching TRBD2. After removal of 4 bases from V and 4 bases from J, the junction contained 12 bases not matched to a gene. CDR3 length: 16 amino acids. In germline, CDR1 is SGHRS, CDR2 YFSETQ. The CDR3 reads CASSPGGGESLYEQYF. DNA for the CDR3: TGCGCCAGCAGCCCCGGCGGGGGGGAATCCCTTTACGAGCAGTACTTC.

This clone is a singleton in its sample. CDR3 in amino acids: CASSLEQGMNYEQYF. The CDR3 coding sequence is TGTGCCAGCAGCTTAGAGCAGGGAATGAACTACGAGCAGTACTTC. This chain links TRBV11-2 with TRBJ2-7; TRBD1 might be the D (5 bases). CDR3 length: 15 residues. From germline, CDR1 is SGHAT and CDR2 FQNNGV. Between the trimmed V and J ends, which lost 0 bases and 3 bases, there was a span of 12 bases.

With respect to this clone: This same CDR3 is encoded by further DNA sequences in the sample. The chain combines TRBV29-1 with TRBJ2-5; 7 positions match TRBD2. Trimming at V came to 4 bases and at J to 1 base, leaving 0 bases not matched to a gene. CDR1 is SQVTM, CDR2 ANQGSEA, per germline. This CDR3 is built from 12 residues. The CDR3 bases are TGCAGCGTTGGGACTAGCCAAGAGACCCAGTACTTC. This encodes CSVGTSQETQYF.

CDR3 sequence: CASSPDRANTGELFF. DNA of the CDR3: TGTGCCAGCAGTCCCGACAGGGCGAACACCGGGGAGCTGTTTTTT. The chain combines TRBV11-2 with TRBJ2-2; 7 nucleotides match TRBD1. The V gene's germline CDR1 is SGHAT and CDR2 FQNNGV. The CDR3 has 15 amino acids. Trimming took 6 bases from V and 0 from J; bases not matched to a gene: 4.

The chain is built from TRBV7-8 and TRBJ1-1, with D possibly matching TRBD1 (5 bases). The V and J ends lost 1 base and 3 bases respectively, with 6 bases between them. Germline loops: CDR1 SGHVS, CDR2 FQNEAQ. The CDR3 is made up of 13 amino acids. The CDR3 protein is CASSLVGDTEAFF. CDR3 in DNA: TGTGCCAGCAGCTTAGTAGGGGACACTGAAGCTTTCTTT.

The chain joins TRBV10-3 to TRBJ1-1; no definite D call. Germline values: CDR1 ENHRY, CDR2 SYGVKD. This CDR3 is built from 11 residues. V shed 2 bases and J shed 8 bases, with 6 bases lying between them. CDR3 coding DNA: TGTGCCATCAGTGAGACGGGGGAAGCTTTCTTT. Translated: CAISETGEAFF.